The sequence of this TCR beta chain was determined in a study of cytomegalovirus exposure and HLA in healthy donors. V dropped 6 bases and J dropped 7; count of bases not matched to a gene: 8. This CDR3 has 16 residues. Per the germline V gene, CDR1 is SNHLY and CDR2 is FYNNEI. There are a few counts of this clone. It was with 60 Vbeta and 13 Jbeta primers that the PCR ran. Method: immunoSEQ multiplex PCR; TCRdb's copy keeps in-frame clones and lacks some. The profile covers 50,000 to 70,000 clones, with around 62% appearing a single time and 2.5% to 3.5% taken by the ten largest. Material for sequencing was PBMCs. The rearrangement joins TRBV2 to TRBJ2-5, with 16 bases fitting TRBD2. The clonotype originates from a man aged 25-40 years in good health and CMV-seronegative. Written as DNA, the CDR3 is TGTGCCAGCAGGGGGACTAGCGGGGGGGACGGGAGGACCCAGTACTTC. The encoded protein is CASRGTSGGDGRTQYF.